These 25 T cell receptor beta chains were sequenced from one sample in a study of T-cell memory formation after mild COVID-19. MiXCR, run by TCRdb on the 5' RACE reads, gives a single entry per CDR3 protein. This table has about 420,000 distinct CDR3 sequences, about a quarter appearing once. The sample was PBMCs or a T cell subset sorted from them (not recorded which). Source of these receptors: an adult woman who had mild COVID-19 (a few samples of this study predate the infection). Cell type and time point are not known.

This clonotype showed up just a few times. This sequence joins TRBV13 and TRBJ2-1; 9 nucleotides line up with TRBD2. Trimming cost V 3 bases and J 3 bases; bases outside gene matches: 3. The CDR3 runs 15 residues. Germline V lookup: CDR1 PRHDT, CDR2 FYEKMQ (reference sequence). CDR3 protein: CASSFGTSSYNEQFF. The CDR3 coding sequence is TGTGCCAGCAGCTTCGGGACTAGCAGCTACAATGAGCAGTTCTTC.

This clonotype has only a few counts. V and J are TRBV11-2 and TRBJ2-7, with 8 bases that match TRBD1. Trimming removed 4 bases from V and 4 bases from J; junction bases left unmatched: 6. There are 14 residues in the CDR3. CDR1 is SGHAT, CDR2 FQNNGV, per germline. The DNA for the CDR3 is TGTGCCAGCAGCTCGACAGGGGTGGGTTACGAGCAGTACTTC. Protein product: CASSSTGVGYEQYF.

The rearrangement uses TRBV4-3 and TRBJ2-3; D ambiguous. The CDR3 extends over 17 amino acids. V gave up 0 bases and J gave up 2 bases, with 15 bases separating them. Per germline, CDR1 LGHNA and CDR2 YSLEER. The CDR3 reads CASSQERYSSNTDTQYF. In DNA, the CDR3 is TGCGCCAGCAGCCAAGAAAGGTATAGCTCCAACACAGATACGCAGTATTTT.

This clonotype was seen a handful of times. An end of the junction differs from the germline gene, which may be a read error. The CDR3 bases are TGTGCCAGCAGTGACTCGGCACGGGCTAGAGGGAGCCCTGCGGTCTTC. It codes for CASSDSARARGSPAVF. The chain employs TRBV6-4 and TRBJ2-1; weak D call: TRBD2 (5 bases). The germline V gene encodes CDR1 MRHNA and CDR2 SNTAGT. This CDR3 has 16 amino acids.

A note on this clonotype: One end of the junction fails to match germline, which may point to a read error. The CDR3 here is CASRLGTGSYEQYF. CDR3 DNA sequence: TGTGCCAGCAGGTTAGGGACAGGGTCCTACGAGCAGTACTTC. The chain links TRBV12-3 or TRBV12-4 to TRBJ2-7, with 9 positions matching TRBD1. This CDR3 comprises 14 residues.

This chain joins TRBV29-1 and TRBJ1-1, with 7 bases aligning to TRBD1. Germline CDR1 is SQVTM and CDR2 is ANQGSEA. The CDR3 consists of 10 residues. CDR3 coding DNA: TGCGGGACAGAGAACACTGAAGCTTTCTTT. It encodes CGTENTEAFF.

This clonotype was seen many times. This chain connects TRBV9 to TRBJ2-7; D may correspond to TRBD1 or TRBD2 (5 bases each). There are 13 residues in the CDR3. The V and J ends lost 3 bases and 7 bases respectively, with 14 bases between them. Germline V gene sequence: CDR1 SGDLS, CDR2 YYNGEE. As DNA, the CDR3 is TGTGCCAGCAGCGGAGGGACGGTTGGTGAGCAGTACTTC. This codes for CASSGGTVGEQYF.

The rearrangement links TRBV7-8 to TRBJ2-3; tentatively, D is TRBD2 (5 bases). The CDR3 extends over 14 amino acids. V lost 0 bases to trimming and J lost 10 bases, with 14 bases between them. Germline V gives CDR1 SGHVS, CDR2 FQNEAQ. The DNA of the CDR3 is TGTGCCAGCAGCTTAGCGGGCGAGGGCCCTGCGCAGTATTTT. It is translated as CASSLAGEGPAQYF.

This clonotype was seen repeatedly, ten times or more. The V call is TRBV7-9, the J call TRBJ2-5; D may be TRBD2 (6 bases). CDR1 is SEHNR, CDR2 FQNEAQ, per germline (reference sequence). V lost 8 bases to trimming and J lost 2 bases, with 9 bases between them. The CDR3 has 12 amino acids. CDR3 amino acids: CASGRGQETQYF. The CDR3 DNA is TGTGCCAGCGGGCGGGGACAAGAGACCCAGTACTTC.

This clonotype was observed at least ten times. CDR3 bases: TGCAGTGCTAGGAATAGGGACAGGAGCTCCTACGAGCAGTACTTC. Protein sequence: CSARNRDRSSYEQYF. J is TRBJ2-7 and V is TRBV20-1; 8 bases agree with TRBD1. CDR1 is DFQATT, CDR2 SNEGSKA, per germline (reference sequence). V dropped 3 bases and J dropped 0; count of bases not matched to a gene: 7. This CDR3 spans 15 amino acids.

This chain connects TRBV10-3 to TRBJ2-1, with D possibly being TRBD2 (6 bases). In germline, CDR1 is ENHRY, CDR2 SYGVKD. V was cut by 4 bases and J by 6 bases, with 13 bases left in between. CDR3 length equals 14 residues. CDR3 in amino acids: CAISGAGNSNEQFF. In nucleotides, the CDR3 is TGTGCCATCAGTGGTGCGGGGAACTCCAATGAGCAGTTCTTC.

This chain connects TRBV29-1 to TRBJ1-1; the D is unclear. CDR1 SQVTM and CDR2 ANQGSEA come from the germline V gene. There are 13 residues in the CDR3. Trimming stripped 7 bases from V and 1 base from J, with 13 bases between. The CDR3 region is CSGLGSGNTEAFF. CDR3 DNA: TGCAGCGGGTTGGGTTCGGGGAACACTGAAGCTTTCTTT. Looking up the rest from reference TRBV29-1 and TRBJ1-1 gives the full variable domain: SAVISQKPSRDICQRGTSLTIQCQVDSQVTMMFWYRQQPGQSLTLIATANQGSEATYESGFVIDKFPISRPNLTFSTLTVSNMSPEDSSIYLCSGLGSGNTEAFFGQGTRLTVV.

The chain joins TRBV12-3 or TRBV12-4 to TRBJ2-5; 10 bases are shared with TRBD1. There are 15 residues in the CDR3. Trimming took 5 bases from V and 7 from J; bases not matched to a gene: 10. Here the CDR3 reads CASSLRDRGRGTQYF. As DNA, the CDR3 is TGTGCCAGCAGTCTCCGGGACAGGGGCAGGGGGACCCAGTACTTC.

This clonotype came up a few times. The V gene is TRBV20-1, the J gene TRBJ1-2, with D possibly matching TRBD1 (5 bases). V was cut by 2 bases and J by 6 bases, with 16 bases left in between. From germline, CDR1 is DFQATT and CDR2 SNEGSKA (reference sequence). The CDR3 length is 14 residues. The CDR3 protein is CSARNPGHPHGYTF. CDR3 nucleotide sequence: TGCAGTGCTAGAAATCCGGGGCACCCTCATGGCTACACCTTC.

This clonotype was seen only a few times. The J gene is TRBJ2-1, the V gene TRBV29-1, with a tentative D call TRBD1 (6 bases). The CDR3 runs to 12 residues. The V end was cut by 6 bases, the J end by 6 bases, with 12 bases between. The germline V gene encodes CDR1 SQVTM and CDR2 ANQGSEA. The CDR3, as DNA: TGCAGCGTGGGGGCGGGTCGCAATGAGCAGTTCTTC. This sequence encodes CSVGAGRNEQFF.

This clonotype showed up just a few times. The rearrangement links TRBV5-1 to TRBJ2-5; possible D gene TRBD1, 5 bases. V was cut by 5 bases and J by 4 bases, with 12 bases left in between. Germline CDR1 is SGHRS and CDR2 is YFSETQ. This CDR3 spans 13 amino acids. DNA for the CDR3: TGCGCCAGCAGTTTACTTAGGGGAGAGACCCAGTACTTC. The encoded protein is CASSLLRGETQYF. Filled out from reference TRBV5-1 and TRBJ2-5, the complete variable domain reads KAGVTQTPRYLIKTRGQQVTLSCSPISGHRSVSWYQQTPGQGLQFLFEYFSETQRNKGNFPGRFSGRQFSNSRSEMNVSTLELGDSALYLCASSLLRGETQYFGPGTRLLVL.

The V gene is TRBV6-1, the J gene TRBJ1-5; tentatively, D is TRBD1 (5 bases). CDR1 MNHNS and CDR2 SASEGT come from the germline V gene. Trimming left V 2 bases short and J 7 bases short, with 18 bases between. The CDR3 sequence is 16 residues long. The CDR3 protein is CASSERRQGTGQPQHF. The CDR3 DNA follows: TGTGCCAGCAGTGAACGGAGGCAGGGCACTGGACAGCCCCAGCATTTT.

The chain links TRBV6-6 to TRBJ1-2; 7 positions agree with TRBD1. V was pared by 5 bases and J by 0 bases, with 6 bases of the junction left unmatched. CDR3 length: 15 amino acids. CDR1 is MNHNY and CDR2 is SVGAGI in the germline V gene (reference sequence). The CDR3 DNA is TGTGCCAGCAGTAGAACCGGGACAGCTAACTATGGCTACACCTTC. This codes for CASSRTGTANYGYTF.

The chain has TRBV5-1 and TRBJ1-1; D is undetermined. The germline CDR1 and CDR2 sequences are SGHRS and YFSETQ. Between the trimmed V and J ends, which lost 3 bases and 1 base, there was a span of 10 bases. The CDR3 totals 14 residues. The CDR3 DNA sequence: TGCGCCAGCAGCTCCGTCGGATCGAACACTGAAGCTTTCTTT. It yields the protein CASSSVGSNTEAFF.

The rearrangement uses TRBV20-1 and TRBJ2-5, with 8 bases fitting TRBD2. J lost 5 bases, V lost 1 base, and 12 bases had no gene match. Germline V gene data show CDR1 as DFQATT and CDR2 as SNEGSKA (reference sequence). The CDR3 length is 16 residues. DNA of the CDR3: TGCAGTGCTAGAGGCGGCGGCGGGGGGATATCTGAGACCCAGTACTTC. It codes for CSARGGGGGISETQYF.

This clonotype was seen a handful of times. This sequence joins TRBV6-2 or TRBV6-3 and TRBJ2-4; no reliable D call. With 10 bases removed from V and 9 bases from J, the gap between germline ends came to 25 bases. There are 15 residues in the CDR3. Germline lookup yields CDR1 MNHEY and CDR2 SVGEGT. DNA for the CDR3: TGTGCCACCCAACGAAATTTCCTAGTATCTGGCATTCAGTACTTC. Protein product: CATQRNFLVSGIQYF.

This clonotype has a handful of counts. The rearrangement joins TRBV7-6 to TRBJ2-3, with 9 bases identical to TRBD2. With 0 bases clipped from V and 2 bases from J, the junction kept 12 bases outside the gene matches. The germline CDR1 and CDR2 sequences are SGHVS and FNYEAQ. This CDR3 spans 19 amino acids. The CDR3 nucleotides are TGTGCCAGCAGCTTAGCGTGGGTCGCGGGAGGGCCTCCCACAGATACGCAGTATTTT. This codes for CASSLAWVAGGPPTDTQYF.

The gene calls are TRBV10-3 and TRBJ2-1; D not certain. Germline CDR1 reads ENHRY; CDR2 reads SYGVKD. The V gene lost 3 bases and the J gene lost 7 bases, with 4 bases spanning the gap. The CDR3 length is 11 residues. Written as DNA, the CDR3 is TGTGCCATCAGTGACGTGAATGAGCAGTTCTTC. Encoded protein: CAISDVNEQFF.

CDR3 in amino acids: CASSGRDSISSGANVLTF. The CDR3 region has the DNA TGCGCCAGCAGCGGGCGGGACAGCATCTCCTCTGGGGCCAACGTCCTGACTTTC. This chain joins TRBV5-1 and TRBJ2-6, with a weak D call TRBD1 (7 bases). This CDR3 region has 18 residues. The germline CDR1 and CDR2 sequences are SGHRS and YFSETQ. V shed 4 bases and J shed 0 bases, with 17 bases lying between them.

The chain couples TRBV5-1 to TRBJ2-7; perhaps TRBD1 as D (5 bases). CDR3 length equals 15 residues. Germline V gene data show CDR1 as SGHRS and CDR2 as YFSETQ. Trimming took off 2 bases at V and 7 bases at J, with 19 bases between the two ends. The CDR3 coding sequence is TGCGCCAGCAGCTTTACGGCAGGGCCAACAAAGGAGCAGTACTTC. Residues: CASSFTAGPTKEQYF.